These 14 T cell receptor beta chains share one sample of origin, sequenced in a study of cytomegalovirus exposure and HLA in healthy donors. This PCR relied on a set of 60 Vbeta primers and 13 Jbeta primers. Generated by immunoSEQ multiplex PCR, the TCRdb table keeps only in-frame clones and is missing some. This table has around 200,000 clones, more than 60% appearing once. Sequenced: PBMCs. All receptors come from a girl under 10 years old in good health and CMV-seronegative.

This clone was picked up a small number of times. The chain uses TRBV9 and TRBJ2-3, with D perhaps TRBD2 (7 bases). Trimming left V 0 bases short and J 6 bases short, with 11 bases between. This CDR3 comprises 14 residues. From germline, CDR1 is SGDLS and CDR2 YYNGEE. CDR3 coding DNA: TGTGCCAGCAGCGTAGAGGGGGGGCCGGATACGCAGTATTTT. Translation gives CASSVEGGPDTQYF.

The chain is built from TRBV4-1 and TRBJ2-7; 7 bases map to TRBD2. The length of the CDR3 is 16 residues. J was trimmed by 4 bases and V by 2 bases; bases with no gene match: 11. Per the germline V gene, CDR1 is MGHRA and CDR2 is YSYEKL. The CDR3 DNA reads TGCGCCAGCAGCCAACTCTTCTTGGCGGGAGCATACGAGCAGTACTTC. This sequence encodes CASSQLFLAGAYEQYF.

CDR3 DNA: TGTGCCAGCAGCTCCACCCGGACTCTCGCCCACAATGAGCAGTTCTTC. Translating gives CASSSTRTLAHNEQFF. The chain recombines TRBV11-2 with TRBJ2-1; a weak D match, TRBD2 (5 bases). V gave up 4 bases and J gave up 5 bases, with 18 bases separating them. The CDR3 totals 16 residues. In germline, CDR1 is SGHAT, CDR2 FQNNGV.

J is TRBJ2-7 and V is TRBV5-5; D gene ambiguous. Germline V lookup: CDR1 SGHKS, CDR2 YYEKEE (reference sequence). CDR3 length: 14 amino acids. The V and J ends lost 4 bases and 2 bases respectively, with 13 bases between them. The CDR3 sequence is CASSGARQTYEQYF. CDR3 nucleotides: TGTGCCAGCAGCGGAGCACGTCAAACCTACGAGCAGTACTTC.

The chain links TRBV5-1 to TRBJ2-2; D is undetermined. Germline V gives CDR1 SGHRS, CDR2 YFSETQ. CDR3 size: 17 residues. The germline V and J ends were trimmed by 0 bases and 0 bases, with 12 bases remaining between them. The CDR3 DNA reads as TGCGCCAGCAGCTTGGGACCTAATACAGCGAACACCGGGGAGCTGTTTTTT. This encodes CASSLGPNTANTGELFF.

V is TRBV5-4 and J is TRBJ2-3; 7 nucleotides agree with TRBD2. CDR1 is SGHNT, CDR2 YYREEE, per germline (reference sequence). The CDR3 loop spans 15 amino acids. The V and J ends lost 1 base and 3 bases, in that order; junction bases with no gene match: 5. The CDR3 bases are TGTGCCAGCAGCTTGTTCGCGGGAGCGACAGATACGCAGTATTTT. As protein: CASSLFAGATDTQYF. Supplemented by reference TRBV5-4 and TRBJ2-3, the full variable domain reads ETGVTQSPTHLIKTRGQQVTLRCSSQSGHNTVSWYQQALGQGPQFIFQYYREEENGRGNFPPRFSGLQFPNYSSELNVNALELDDSALYLCASSLFAGATDTQYFGPGTRLTVL.

V usage is TRBV5-4 and J usage is TRBJ2-7, with 9 bases aligning to TRBD1. With V trimmed by 2 bases and J by 4 bases, 4 bases remained unmatched. This CDR3 comprises 14 residues. Germline V gene data show CDR1 as SGHNT and CDR2 as YYREEE (reference sequence). CDR3 nucleotide sequence: TGTGCCAGCAGCTTCGGGACAGGGAATTACGAGCAGTACTTC. Amino acid sequence: CASSFGTGNYEQYF. The full variable domain, rest sourced from reference TRBV5-4 and TRBJ2-7, is ETGVTQSPTHLIKTRGQQVTLRCSSQSGHNTVSWYQQALGQGPQFIFQYYREEENGRGNFPPRFSGLQFPNYSSELNVNALELDDSALYLCASSFGTGNYEQYFGPGTRLTVT.

The chain recombines TRBV4-1 with TRBJ2-6; possible D gene TRBD1, 5 bases. Germline lookup yields CDR1 MGHRA and CDR2 YSYEKL. The CDR3 is 17 residues long. V was shortened by 3 bases and J by 4 bases, with 16 bases between the two germline ends. DNA of the CDR3: TGCGCCAGCAGCCACCCAGGGAAGTCAGGGGGGGCCAACGTCCTGACTTTC. This codes for CASSHPGKSGGANVLTF.

J is TRBJ2-7 and V is TRBV10-3, with a possible D match to TRBD2 (5 bases). Trimming left V 6 bases short and J 6 bases short, with 18 bases between. The CDR3 loop spans 14 amino acids. The germline V gene encodes CDR1 ENHRY and CDR2 SYGVKD. For the CDR3, the DNA is TGTGCCATCAGGGGGAAGGAGGCGCTCCTCGAGCAGTACTTC. It encodes CAIRGKEALLEQYF.

The chain employs TRBV5-4 and TRBJ2-7, with D unclear. Germline assignment: CDR1 SGHNT and CDR2 YYREEE (reference sequence). The CDR3 loop spans 12 amino acids. The V and J ends lost 6 bases and 6 bases respectively, with 13 bases between them. DNA for the CDR3: TGTGCCAGCAACCGCGACTCTGGCGAGCAGTACTTC. Amino acid sequence: CASNRDSGEQYF.

Notes on this clone: Other DNA sequences from this sample encode an identical CDR3 as well. V and J are TRBV13 and TRBJ1-3, with D possibly TRBD1 on 5 matching bases. Germline V gene lookup returns CDR1 PRHDT and CDR2 FYEKMQ (reference sequence). This CDR3 region has 13 residues. Trimming stripped 2 bases from V and 3 bases from J, with 5 bases between. CDR3 protein: CASSLRGGNTIYF. In DNA form, the CDR3 reads TGTGCCAGCAGCTTAAGGGGTGGAAACACCATATATTTT.

The rearrangement links TRBV5-1 to TRBJ1-2; D unclear. CDR3 size: 12 residues. CDR1 SGHRS and CDR2 YFSETQ come from the germline V gene. V lost 0 bases and J lost 7, with 7 bases in between. This CDR3 is CASSLGGFGYTF. CDR3 bases: TGCGCCAGCAGCTTGGGCGGGTTTGGCTACACCTTC.

J is TRBJ1-5 and V is TRBV29-1; 9 nucleotides agree with TRBD1. With V trimmed by 4 bases and J by 7 bases, 2 bases remained unmatched. CDR1 and CDR2 from the germline V gene are SQVTM and ANQGSEA. CDR3 length: 12 amino acids. The CDR3 sequence is CSVGDREQPQHF. CDR3 sequence (DNA): TGCAGCGTTGGGGACAGGGAGCAGCCCCAGCATTTT.

V gene TRBV7-9 combines with J gene TRBJ2-3, with 9 bases aligning to TRBD2. J lost 2 bases, V lost 8 bases, and 2 bases had no gene match. Germline V lookup: CDR1 SEHNR, CDR2 FQNEAQ (reference sequence). CDR3 length: 13 amino acids. CDR3 residues: CASASGATDTQYF. The CDR3 DNA follows: TGTGCCAGCGCTAGCGGGGCCACAGATACGCAGTATTTT. Combining the CDR3 with reference TRBV7-9 and TRBJ2-3 gives the whole variable domain DTGVSQNPRHKITKRGQNVTFRCDPISEHNRLYWYRQTLGQGPEFLTYFQNEAQLEKSRLLSDRFSAERPKGSFSTLEIQRTEQGDSAMYLCASASGATDTQYFGPGTRLTVL.